The text below deals with one T cell receptor beta chain. Treatment given: preoperative locoregional IRX-2 cytokine immunotherapy. Preoperative locoregional IRX-2 cytokine immunotherapy was tested in the phase Ib source study. This sample was taken from a study of preoperative IRX-2 immunotherapy in early breast cancer. The protocol was immunoSEQ multiplex PCR, while the TCRdb copy is restricted to in-frame clones and leaves out a portion. The repertoire holds approximately 20,000 clones, with over 80% as singletons. This TCR came from a human donor with breast cancer. The sample in question was lymph node tissue, obtained after IRX-2 immunotherapy.

The CDR3 DNA sequence: TGTGCCAGTAGCATGCCAGACAGGATCGGTCAGCCCCAGCATTTT. It codes for CASSMPDRIGQPQHF. The chain employs TRBV19 and TRBJ1-5, with a tentative D call TRBD1 (6 bases). Germline CDR1 LNHDA, CDR2 SQIVND (reference sequence). V was clipped by 6 bases and J by 6 bases, with 18 bases between them. The CDR3 is made up of 15 amino acids. Full variable domain (remainder filled in from reference TRBV19 and TRBJ1-5): DGGITQSPKYLFRKEGQNVTLSCEQNLNHDAMYWYRQDPGQGLRLIYYSQIVNDFQKGDIAEGYSVSREKKESFPLTVTSAQKNPTAFYLCASSMPDRIGQPQHFGDGTRLSIL.